A selection of T cell receptor beta chains follows, all from one sample in a study of CD8 T cells in ankylosing spondylitis. MiXCR was run by TCRdb on the 5' RACE reads, yielding one entry per CDR3 protein. The sample holds approximately 550,000 distinct CDR3 sequences, about 13% seen once. Input material: blood, either unsorted or a sorted T cell fraction (not recorded which). The receptor source for this set is a male donor with ankylosing spondylitis. Each CDR3 is given with its conserved first and last residue. A D gene is named only where the DNA matches it firmly. Size is omitted from some rows. Given values are once, few, many or a class for expanded clones.

j_call,d_call,v_call,clone_size,cdr3_nt,cdr3_aa
TRBJ1-4,.,TRBV12-3/TRBV12-4,many,TGTGCCAGCAGGGAACAGGAACCTAATGAAAAACTGTTTTTT,CASREQEPNEKLFF
TRBJ2-1,TRBD2,TRBV5-4,few,TGTGCCAGCAGCCCCGGTCCACTAGCGGGAGAAGGTAGCTCCTACAATGAGCAGTTCTTC,CASSPGPLAGEGSSYNEQFF
TRBJ2-5,TRBD2,TRBV3-1,.,TGTGCCAGCAGCCAAAGTGCTAGCGGAGAGACCCAGTACTTC,CASSQSASGETQYF
TRBJ2-2,.,TRBV20-1,.,TGCAGTGCTAGAGAGACAGGTCCTACGACCGGGGAGCTGTTTTTT,CSARETGPTTGELFF
TRBJ2-1,.,TRBV27,.,TGTGCCAGCACTTCCCCCCGGGGGCTAGTTCTAGGAGCGACTGAGCAGTTCTTC,CASTSPRGLVLGATEQFF
TRBJ2-1,TRBD2,TRBV5-1,many,TGCGCCAGCAGCTTGGGGACTAGCGGGAAGAGCTCCTACAATGAGCAGTTCTTC,CASSLGTSGKSSYNEQFF
TRBJ1-2,TRBD1,TRBV18,few,TGTGCCAGCTCACCGACAGGGGAAGGCTACACCTTC,CASSPTGEGYTF
TRBJ2-3,.,TRBV29-1,many,TGCAGCGTAGTCTGGGGGCTCGGCACAGATACGCAGTATTTT,CSVVWGLGTDTQYF
TRBJ2-5,.,TRBV7-7,few,TGTGCCAGCAGCCCACACTACGGGAACCAAGAGACCCAGTACTTC,CASSPHYGNQETQYF
TRBJ2-3,.,TRBV7-9,many,TGTGCCAGCAGCTTTTTCCGGACAGATACGCAGTATTTT,CASSFFRTDTQYF
TRBJ2-1,.,TRBV12-3/TRBV12-4,few,TGTGCCAGCAGTTTATTTGATGAGCAGTTCTTC,CASSLFDEQFF
TRBJ2-7,TRBD1,TRBV12-3/TRBV12-4,.,TGTGCCAGCAGCCGGGACAGTCTTCGGCAGTACTTC,CASSRDSLRQYF
TRBJ2-7,.,TRBV29-1,.,TGCAGCGTTGAACTGGTGGGCTACGAGCAGTACTTC,CSVELVGYEQYF
TRBJ1-1,.,TRBV5-1,.,TGCGCCAGCAGCTTGGATTCGGGCTTGGGTTGGGGCACTGAAGCTTTCTTT,CASSLDSGLGWGTEAFF
TRBJ2-1,.,TRBV5-1,many,TGCGCCAGCAGCTTTCGGGACTCCTACAATGAGCAGTTCTTC,CASSFRDSYNEQFF
TRBJ1-5,.,TRBV20-1,.,TGCAGTGCCAAAGGGCAGCCCCAGCATTTT,CSAKGQPQHF
TRBJ1-1,.,TRBV5-1,many,TGCGCCAGCAGCAACCACCCTCCGGGACAAGACACTGAAGCTTTCTTT,CASSNHPPGQDTEAFF
TRBJ2-7,.,TRBV6-1,many,TGTGCCAGCAGTCTCTCACAGGCTCCGAGGGAGCAGTACTTC,CASSLSQAPREQYF
TRBJ1-5,.,TRBV12-3/TRBV12-4,many,TGTGCCAGCAGTTTCGGGGGGGGGGATCAGCCCCAGCATTTT,CASSFGGGDQPQHF
TRBJ2-1,TRBD2,TRBV20-1,.,TGCAGTGCTTCCAATAGCGGGAATTCCGGGGCTGAGCAGTTCTTC,CSASNSGNSGAEQFF
TRBJ1-2,.,TRBV12-3/TRBV12-4,.,TGTGCCAGCACCCACCGGGGAAACGGGGGTGGCTACACCTTC,CASTHRGNGGGYTF
TRBJ1-4,.,TRBV6-1,.,TGTGCCAGCACCTCACAGAATAATGAAAAACTGTTTTTT,CASTSQNNEKLFF
TRBJ1-1,.,TRBV10-3,few,TGTGCCATCAGTGAGGGGGGAGGGAACACTGAAGCTTTCTTT,CAISEGGGNTEAFF
TRBJ2-3,TRBD2,TRBV20-1,few,TGCAGTGCGGAGACTAGCGGGGGCACAGATACGCAGTATTTT,CSAETSGGTDTQYF
TRBJ2-2,TRBD1,TRBV7-9,few,TGCCAACAGGACAGGCCGAACACCGGGGAGCTGTTTTTT,CQQDRPNTGELFF
TRBJ1-2,TRBD1,TRBV12-3/TRBV12-4,.,TGTGCCAGCAGCTGGGACAGGGCAAACTATGGCTACACCTTC,CASSWDRANYGYTF
TRBJ2-1,TRBD2,TRBV12-3/TRBV12-4,few,TGTGCCAGCAGTATTCTAGCGGGATCGAGGAATGAGCAGTTCTTC,CASSILAGSRNEQFF
TRBJ2-1,TRBD2,TRBV5-1,.,TGCGCCAGCAGCCCGGGGGGACTGGCCTACAATGAGCAGTTCTTC,CASSPGGLAYNEQFF
TRBJ2-1,TRBD2,TRBV11-2,.,TGTGCCAGCAGCTCGATAGCGGGAGGGCAGTTCTTC,CASSSIAGGQFF
TRBJ1-5,TRBD1,TRBV4-1,many,TGCGCCAGCAGCCAAGATGACAGGGGGCTTAATCAGCCCCAGCATTTT,CASSQDDRGLNQPQHF
TRBJ1-3,.,TRBV11-2,.,TGTGCCAGCAGCCAATCCCTGGGGGGCTCTGGAAACACCATATATTTT,CASSQSLGGSGNTIYF
TRBJ2-5,TRBD2,TRBV20-1,.,TGCAGTGCCGTGACTAGCGGGAGGGAGACCCAGTACTTC,CSAVTSGRETQYF
TRBJ2-3,TRBD1,TRBV5-1,many,TGCGCCAGCAGCTTACAGGGGGCTAACACAGATACGCAGTATTTT,CASSLQGANTDTQYF
TRBJ1-5,.,TRBV12-3/TRBV12-4,.,TGTGCCAGCAGGGGCGGGGACAATCAGCCCCAGCATTTT,CASRGGDNQPQHF
TRBJ2-2,.,TRBV5-1,few,TGCGCCAGCAGCTTGGTTGTCAGCCGCACCGGGGAGCTGTTTTTT,CASSLVVSRTGELFF
TRBJ2-5,.,TRBV5-1,.,TGCGCCAGCAGCCGACAGGAGCGGGAGACCCAGTACTTC,CASSRQERETQYF
TRBJ1-2,TRBD1,TRBV18,few,TGTGCCAGCTCACCCGGCGGAGGGGGCGAGTATGGCTACACCTTC,CASSPGGGGEYGYTF
TRBJ2-2,TRBD2,TRBV5-6,.,TGTGCCAGCAGCTTCGACTTAGCGGGAGAGGACACCGGGGAGCTGTTTTTT,CASSFDLAGEDTGELFF
TRBJ2-2,TRBD2,TRBV7-8,.,TGTGCCAGCAGCACTAGCGGGAGATGGACCGGGGAGCTGTTTTTT,CASSTSGRWTGELFF
TRBJ2-3,TRBD2,TRBV10-2,many,TGCGCCAGCAGTGAAGCGGGAGGGCCTAATACGCAGTATTTT,CASSEAGGPNTQYF
TRBJ1-6,.,TRBV20-1,few,TGCAGTGCTCGCGGACAGCAGAATTCACCCCTCCACTTT,CSARGQQNSPLHF
TRBJ2-5,TRBD1,TRBV20-1,.,TGCAGTGCTCCCCGACAGGGGAAGCAGGAGACCCAGTACTTC,CSAPRQGKQETQYF